The 20 T cell receptor beta chains below all came from one sample that was sequenced in a study of cytomegalovirus exposure and HLA in healthy donors. The PCR used 60 Vbeta and 13 Jbeta primers. Using immunoSEQ multiplex PCR, the repertoire was profiled, and TCRdb retains in-frame clones only, with some absent. The sample shows roughly 240,000 clones, around 78% of them seen only once. Specimen: PBMCs. These receptors all stem from a boy younger than 18 in good health and CMV-seronegative.

The chain is built from TRBV5-6 and TRBJ1-4, with TRBD1 matching 9 bases. Germline V gives CDR1 SGHDT, CDR2 YYEEEE. J gave up 8 bases and V 4 bases, and 6 bases lay outside the gene matches. The CDR3 spans 14 residues. CDR3 region: CASSLQGAGEKLFF. Written as DNA, the CDR3 is TGTGCCAGCAGCCTACAGGGGGCGGGGGAAAAACTGTTTTTT.

The V and J genes are TRBV7-9 and TRBJ1-4; 7 bases are a match to TRBD1. Germline V gene sequence: CDR1 SEHNR, CDR2 FQNEAQ (reference sequence). The CDR3 contains 14 residues. The J segment lost 8 bases and the V segment lost 5 bases, leaving 8 bases of the junction unmatched. The chain's CDR3 is CASSNRQGREKLFF. CDR3 coding DNA: TGTGCCAGCAGCAATAGACAGGGTAGGGAAAAACTGTTTTTT.

The gene calls are TRBV2 and TRBJ2-5; D unresolved. This CDR3 contains 15 residues. V lost 6 bases and J lost 2, with 16 bases in between. CDR1 is SNHLY and CDR2 is FYNNEI in the germline V gene. This CDR3 reads CASSELAGSQETQYF. CDR3 bases: TGTGCCAGCAGCGAGCTGGCAGGTTCTCAAGAGACCCAGTACTTC.

The chain recombines TRBV6-5 with TRBJ1-6; D is possibly TRBD1 (6 bases). V dropped 5 bases and J dropped 4 bases, with 9 bases sitting between them. The CDR3 extends over 14 amino acids. CDR1 is MNHEY and CDR2 is SVGAGI in the germline V gene. CDR3 amino acids: CASSRTAYNSPLHF. CDR3 bases: TGTGCCAGCAGTCGGACAGCATATAATTCACCCCTCCACTTT.

This chain uses TRBV10-3 with TRBJ1-3; a weak D match, TRBD1 (6 bases). V was cut by 10 bases and J by 4 bases, with 17 bases left in between. The CDR3 totals 14 residues. Germline CDR1 ENHRY, CDR2 SYGVKD. CDR3 loop: CATLVGAKGNTIYF. CDR3 nucleotide sequence: TGTGCCACCTTAGTGGGGGCAAAAGGAAACACCATATATTTT.

This rearrangement joins TRBV6-5 to TRBJ1-1; possibly TRBD1 for D (5 bases). This CDR3 contains 14 residues. Germline CDR1 is MNHEY and CDR2 is SVGAGI. Trimming took 6 bases from V and 5 from J, leaving 16 bases between them. CDR3 in amino acids: CASSSLGGRTEAFF. Here the CDR3 DNA reads TGTGCCAGCAGCAGCTTGGGGGGTCGAACTGAAGCTTTCTTT.

V and J are TRBV5-1 and TRBJ2-7; 8 bases fit TRBD2. V was clipped by 0 bases and J by 2 bases; unmatched bases: 7. The CDR3 totals 16 residues. The germline V gene encodes CDR1 SGHRS and CDR2 YFSETQ. DNA of the CDR3: TGCGCCAGCAGCTTGGCACTTAGCGGGACTCCCTACGAGCAGTACTTC. Its protein is CASSLALSGTPYEQYF.

The sample holds one count of this clone. This chain connects TRBV5-8 to TRBJ1-2; D is unresolved. Germline V gene data show CDR1 as SGHTS and CDR2 as YDEGEE. The CDR3 is made up of 15 amino acids. V gave up 2 bases and J gave up 2 bases, with 13 bases separating them. For the CDR3, the DNA is TGTGCCAGCAGCTTCGTACTACACGAGAACTATGGCTACACCTTC. This sequence encodes CASSFVLHENYGYTF.

Only a few counts were recorded for this clone. The chain links TRBV10-3 to TRBJ2-5; D not resolved. The V gene lost 3 bases and the J gene lost 4 bases, with 9 bases spanning the gap. Per the germline V gene, CDR1 is ENHRY and CDR2 is SYGVKD. The CDR3 loop spans 13 amino acids. For the CDR3, the DNA is TGTGCCATCAGTGAAATTAGAAGAGAGACCCAGTACTTC. It specifies CAISEIRRETQYF.

This chain connects TRBV7-3 to TRBJ2-7, with D hard to call. CDR1 is SGHTA, CDR2 FQGTGA, per germline. The CDR3 totals 14 residues. V gave up 5 bases and J gave up 4 bases, with 15 bases separating them. The CDR3 here is CASSPLGGDYEQYF. As DNA, the CDR3 is TGTGCCAGCAGCCCTCTCGGCGGAGATTACGAGCAGTACTTC.

The sample holds one count of this clone. This chain uses TRBV30 with TRBJ1-1, with D possibly TRBD1 on 6 matching bases. Germline CDR1 GTSNPN, CDR2 SVGIG (reference sequence). The CDR3 extends over 16 amino acids. The V gene lost 5 bases and the J gene lost 0 bases, with 19 bases spanning the gap. The CDR3 region has the DNA TGTGCCTGGGATCGGGATCCGGACAGTATGAACACTGAAGCTTTCTTT. This translates into CAWDRDPDSMNTEAFF.

In its sample, this clone was seen a few times. V and J are TRBV27 and TRBJ1-1; unclear D gene. Trimming stripped 2 bases from V and 2 bases from J, with 9 bases between. CDR1 is MNHEY and CDR2 is SMNVEV in the germline V gene (reference sequence). CDR3 length equals 14 residues. CDR3 amino acids: CASSLRWANTEAFF. CDR3 coding DNA: TGTGCCAGCAGTTTAAGGTGGGCAAACACTGAAGCTTTCTTT.

The chain couples TRBV18 to TRBJ1-4; D gene uncertain. Germline CDR1 reads KGHSH; CDR2 reads LQKENI. V lost 6 bases and J 11 bases, leaving 13 bases between the germline ends. This CDR3 has 12 residues. DNA of the CDR3: TGTGCCAGCTCTCCCCGTGAGCCGAAACTGTTTTTT. Its protein product is CASSPREPKLFF.

The chain recombines TRBV9 with TRBJ1-1; no clear D gene. The germline gives CDR1 SGDLS, CDR2 YYNGEE. Trimming took 4 bases from V and 3 from J, leaving 10 bases between them. The CDR3 consists of 13 residues. Here the CDR3 reads CASSSVGDTEAFF. In nucleotides, the CDR3 is TGTGCCAGCAGCTCAGTCGGGGACACTGAAGCTTTCTTT.

This rearrangement joins TRBV10-3 to TRBJ2-2, with D tentatively TRBD2 (5 bases). CDR3 length: 16 residues. Trimming took 1 base from V and 6 from J, leaving 15 bases between them. Germline CDR1 reads ENHRY; CDR2 reads SYGVKD. This chain's CDR3 is CAISEFIKRTSGELFF. The CDR3 nucleotides read TGTGCCATCAGTGAGTTCATAAAGCGGACCTCCGGGGAGCTGTTTTTT.

This clone appeared once. This chain uses TRBV10-3 with TRBJ2-3; TRBD1 aligns across 8 bases. The germline V gene has CDR1 ENHRY and CDR2 SYGVKD. V lost 4 bases to trimming and J lost 1 base; unmatched junction nucleotides: 4. This CDR3 is 15 amino acids long. CDR3 sequence (DNA): TGTGCCATCAGTGCGGTGACAGGGGGCACAGATACGCAGTATTTT. Its protein is CAISAVTGGTDTQYF.

The gene calls are TRBV28 and TRBJ1-2, with D tentatively TRBD1 (6 bases). This CDR3 has 11 residues. Looked up from germline, CDR1 is MDHEN and CDR2 is SYDVKM. V gave up 3 bases and J gave up 14 bases, with 13 bases separating them. The CDR3 here is CASSFLGTWTF. The CDR3 coding sequence is TGTGCCAGCAGTTTTCTCGGGACATGGACCTTC.

The chain is built from TRBV5-4 and TRBJ2-7, with 8 bases aligning to TRBD2. Per the germline V gene, CDR1 is SGHNT and CDR2 is YYREEE (reference sequence). The trim removed 0 bases at V and 0 bases at J, leaving 5 bases unmatched. CDR3 size: 16 residues. The CDR3 coding sequence is TGTGCCAGCAGCTTGGGGTTGCGGGAGGTCTCCTACGAGCAGTACTTC. Encoded protein: CASSLGLREVSYEQYF.

This clone occurred a few times. The chain has TRBV27 and TRBJ1-6; no definite D call. The CDR3 consists of 12 residues. Germline V gene sequence: CDR1 MNHEY, CDR2 SMNVEV (reference sequence). Trimming left V 2 bases short and J 8 bases short, with 4 bases between. This CDR3 is CASSLRDSPLHF. In nucleotides, the CDR3 is TGTGCCAGCAGTTTACGGGATTCACCCCTCCACTTT.

V and J are TRBV7-6 and TRBJ2-1; D is unresolved. The CDR3 consists of 13 residues. The germline V and J ends were trimmed by 6 bases and 5 bases, with 11 bases remaining between them. Germline CDR1 SGHVS, CDR2 FNYEAQ. CDR3 loop: CASRLSPDNEQFF. CDR3 bases: TGTGCCAGCAGACTAAGCCCCGACAATGAGCAGTTCTTC. Supplemented by reference TRBV7-6 and TRBJ2-1, the full variable domain reads GAGVSQSPRYKVTKRGQDVALRCDPISGHVSLYWYRQALGQGPEFLTYFNYEAQQDKSGLPNDRFSAERPEGSISTLTIQRTEQRDSAMYRCASRLSPDNEQFFGPGTRLTVL.